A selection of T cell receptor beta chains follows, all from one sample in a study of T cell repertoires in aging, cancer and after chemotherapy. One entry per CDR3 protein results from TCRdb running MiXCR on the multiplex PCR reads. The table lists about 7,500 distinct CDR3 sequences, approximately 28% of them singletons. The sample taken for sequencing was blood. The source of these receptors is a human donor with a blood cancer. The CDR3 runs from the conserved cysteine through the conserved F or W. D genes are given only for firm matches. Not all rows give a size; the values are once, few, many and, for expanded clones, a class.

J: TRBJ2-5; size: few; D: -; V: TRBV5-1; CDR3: CASSPADRQETQYF; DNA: TGCGCCAGCAGCCCCGCCGACAGACAAGAGACCCAGTACTTC
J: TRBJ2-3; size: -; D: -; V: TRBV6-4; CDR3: CASSLDTSTDTQYF; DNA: TGTGCCAGCAGTCTGGACACGTCCACAGATACGCAGTATTTT
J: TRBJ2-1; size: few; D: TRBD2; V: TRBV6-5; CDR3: CASSEASGGSGGARVEQFF; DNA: TGTGCCAGCAGTGAAGCGTCGGGTGGGAGCGGGGGGGCAAGGGTTGAGCAGTTCTTC
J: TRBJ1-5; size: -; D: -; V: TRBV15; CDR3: CATSRAATDSNQPQHF; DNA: TGTGCCACCAGCAGGGCGGCGACGGATAGCAATCAGCCCCAGCATTTT
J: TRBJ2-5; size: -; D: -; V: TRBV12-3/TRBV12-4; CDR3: CASSPYHGDWIQETQYF; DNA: TGTGCCAGCAGTCCTTACCACGGAGACTGGATACAAGAGACCCAGTACTTC
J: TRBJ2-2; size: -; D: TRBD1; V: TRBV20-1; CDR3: CSARDRSNTGELFF; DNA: TGCAGTGCTCGGGACAGGTCGAACACCGGGGAGCTGTTTTTT
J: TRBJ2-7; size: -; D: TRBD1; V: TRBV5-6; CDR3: CASSLYGTGGPSEQYF; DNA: TGTGCCAGCAGCTTGTATGGCACAGGGGGCCCTTCCGAGCAGTACTTC
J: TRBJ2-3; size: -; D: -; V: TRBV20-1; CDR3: CSAQLGSDTQYF; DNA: TGCAGTGCTCAGTTGGGGTCAGATACGCAGTATTTT
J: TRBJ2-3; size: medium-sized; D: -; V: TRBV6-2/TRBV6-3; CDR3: CASSYQGGQYF; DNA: TGTGCCAGCAGTTACCAGGGTGGGCAGTATTTT
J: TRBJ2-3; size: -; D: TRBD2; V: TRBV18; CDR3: CASSATSGGPDTQYF; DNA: TGTGCCAGCTCAGCCACTAGCGGGGGGCCAGATACGCAGTATTTT
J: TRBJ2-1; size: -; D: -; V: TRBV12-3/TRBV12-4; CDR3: CARSPIVGLEPNEQFF; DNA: TGTGCCAGAAGTCCCATCGTGGGACTGGAACCCAATGAGCAGTTCTTC
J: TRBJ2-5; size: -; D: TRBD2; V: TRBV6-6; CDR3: CASSLSSGGLNQETQYF; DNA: TGTGCCAGCAGTCTCTCTAGCGGGGGCCTTAACCAAGAGACCCAGTACTTC
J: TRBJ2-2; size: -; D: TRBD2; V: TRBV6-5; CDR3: CATRGSGGENTGELFF; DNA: TGTGCCACCAGGGGGAGCGGGGGGGAGAACACCGGGGAGCTGTTTTTT
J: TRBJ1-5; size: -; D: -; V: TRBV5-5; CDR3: CARRSQGGRNGNQPQHF; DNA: TGTGCCAGAAGATCACAGGGCGGGCGAAACGGCAATCAGCCCCAGCATTTT
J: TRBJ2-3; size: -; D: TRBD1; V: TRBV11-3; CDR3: CASSLARAGGYATQYF; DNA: TGTGCCAGCAGCTTAGCAAGAGCAGGGGGATACGCTACGCAGTATTTT
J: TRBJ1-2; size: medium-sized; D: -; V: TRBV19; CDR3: CASRFQDGYGYTF; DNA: TGTGCCAGTAGATTCCAAGACGGCTATGGCTACACCTTC
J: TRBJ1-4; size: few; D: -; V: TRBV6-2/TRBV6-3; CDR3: CASSRPNEKLFF; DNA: TGTGCCAGCAGTCGTCCGAATGAAAAACTGTTTTTT
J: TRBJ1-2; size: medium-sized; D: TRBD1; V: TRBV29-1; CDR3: CSVAGGNYGYTF; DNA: TGCAGCGTTGCAGGGGGTAACTATGGCTACACCTTC
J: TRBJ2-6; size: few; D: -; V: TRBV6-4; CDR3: CASSDGGSSGANVLTF; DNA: TGTGCCAGCAGTGACGGAGGAAGCTCTGGGGCCAACGTCCTGACTTTC
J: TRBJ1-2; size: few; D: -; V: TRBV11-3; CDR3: CASRNSVGQGYTF; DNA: TGTGCCAGCAGAAATAGCGTCGGCCAAGGCTACACCTTC
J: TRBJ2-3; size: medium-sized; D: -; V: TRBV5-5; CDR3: CASSLQDTQYF; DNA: TGTGCCAGCAGCTTACAAGATACGCAGTATTTT
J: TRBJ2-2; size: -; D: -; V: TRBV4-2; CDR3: CASSSPGLDTGELFF; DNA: TGTGCCAGCAGCTCCCCGGGGCTGGACACCGGGGAGCTGTTTTTT
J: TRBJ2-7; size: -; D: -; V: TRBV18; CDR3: CASSPRDTVSSSYEQYF; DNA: TGTGCCAGCAGCCCTCGGGACACAGTATCAAGCTCCTACGAGCAGTACTTC
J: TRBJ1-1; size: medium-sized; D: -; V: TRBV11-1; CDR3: CASSLVLNTVGTEAFF; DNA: TGTGCCAGCAGCTTAGTTTTGAACACGGTGGGGACTGAAGCTTTCTTT
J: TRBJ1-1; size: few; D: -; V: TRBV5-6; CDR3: CASSLVQWGYTEAFF; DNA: TGTGCCAGCAGCCTGGTCCAGTGGGGATACACTGAAGCTTTCTTT
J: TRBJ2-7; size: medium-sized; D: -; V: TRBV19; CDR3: CASSPGIGGEQYF; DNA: TGTGCCAGTAGTCCAGGGATAGGAGGTGAGCAGTACTTC
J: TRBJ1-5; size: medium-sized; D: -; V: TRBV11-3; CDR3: CASSLFPNQPQHF; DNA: TGTGCCAGCAGCTTATTCCCCAATCAGCCCCAGCATTTT
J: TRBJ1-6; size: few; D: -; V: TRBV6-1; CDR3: CASSGVGSYNSPLHF; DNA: TGTGCCAGCAGCGGGGTCGGCTCCTATAATTCACCCCTCCACTTT
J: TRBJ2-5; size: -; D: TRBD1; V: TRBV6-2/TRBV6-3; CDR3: CASSYTTGGYETQYF; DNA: TGTGCCAGCAGTTACACTACAGGGGGCTATGAGACCCAGTACTTC
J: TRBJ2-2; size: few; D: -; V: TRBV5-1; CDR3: CASSLDQTGNTGELFF; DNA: TGCGCCAGCAGCTTGGACCAGACAGGGAACACCGGGGAGCTGTTTTTT
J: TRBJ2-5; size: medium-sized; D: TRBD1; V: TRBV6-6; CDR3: CASTRDRGQETQYF; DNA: TGTGCCAGCACTCGGGACAGGGGACAAGAGACCCAGTACTTC
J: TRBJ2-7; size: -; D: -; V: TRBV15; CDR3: CATSSGEDEQYF; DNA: TGTGCCACCAGCAGCGGTGAGGACGAGCAGTACTTC
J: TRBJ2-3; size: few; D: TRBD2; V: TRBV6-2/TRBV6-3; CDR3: CASRPRVAGGGDTQYF; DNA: TGTGCCAGCAGACCCAGGGTAGCGGGGGGCGGGGATACGCAGTATTTT
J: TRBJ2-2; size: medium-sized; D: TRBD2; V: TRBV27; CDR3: CASSLRGRDTGELFF; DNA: TGTGCCAGCAGTTTACGGGGGAGGGACACCGGGGAGCTGTTTTTT
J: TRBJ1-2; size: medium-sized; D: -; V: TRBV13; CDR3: CASSLAPNYGYTF; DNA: TGTGCCAGCAGCTTAGCCCCTAACTATGGCTACACCTTC
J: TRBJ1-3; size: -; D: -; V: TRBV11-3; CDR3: CASSFIGAKGDTIYF; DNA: TGTGCCAGCAGCTTTATCGGGGCAAAGGGGGACACCATATATTTT
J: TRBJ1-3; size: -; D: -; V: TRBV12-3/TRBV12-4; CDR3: CASSPNSGNTIYF; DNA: TGTGCCAGCAGTCCCAACTCTGGAAACACCATATATTTT
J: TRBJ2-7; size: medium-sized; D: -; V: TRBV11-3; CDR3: CASSFSGSIHEQYF; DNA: TGTGCCAGCAGCTTTTCAGGCTCCATCCACGAGCAGTACTTC
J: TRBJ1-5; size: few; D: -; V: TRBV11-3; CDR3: CASSSSTGPQHF; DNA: TGTGCCAGCAGCTCGTCGACTGGGCCCCAGCATTTT
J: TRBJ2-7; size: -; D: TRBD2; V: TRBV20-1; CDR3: CSASGSSGDYEQYF; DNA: TGCAGTGCTAGCGGGTCTAGCGGGGACTACGAGCAGTACTTC
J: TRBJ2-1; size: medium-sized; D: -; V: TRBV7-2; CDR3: CASSPGREQFF; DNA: TGTGCCAGCAGCCCGGGCAGAGAGCAGTTCTTC
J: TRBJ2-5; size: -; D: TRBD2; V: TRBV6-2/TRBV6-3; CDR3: CASSRRGVQETQYF; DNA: TGTGCCAGCAGTCGGCGGGGGGTTCAAGAGACCCAGTACTTC
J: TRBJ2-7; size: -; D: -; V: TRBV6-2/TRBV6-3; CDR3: CASSPPSGTSYEQYF; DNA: TGTGCCAGCAGCCCCCCCTCGGGGACTTCCTACGAGCAGTACTTC
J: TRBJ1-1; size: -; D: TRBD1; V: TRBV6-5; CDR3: CASRYRGLNTEAFF; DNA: TGTGCCAGCAGGTACAGGGGGCTGAACACTGAAGCTTTCTTT
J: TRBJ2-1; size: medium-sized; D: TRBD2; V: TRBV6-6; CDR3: CASSSTSGGFNEQFF; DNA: TGTGCCAGCAGTTCGACTAGCGGGGGTTTCAATGAGCAGTTCTTC
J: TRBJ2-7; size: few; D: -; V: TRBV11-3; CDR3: CASSLRLFGGDAYEQYF; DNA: TGTGCCAGCAGCTTACGTCTATTTGGGGGAGACGCCTACGAGCAGTACTTC
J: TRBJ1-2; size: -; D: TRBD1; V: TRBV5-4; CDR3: CASSLQGGHYGYTF; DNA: TGTGCCAGCAGCTTACAGGGGGGTCACTATGGCTACACCTTC
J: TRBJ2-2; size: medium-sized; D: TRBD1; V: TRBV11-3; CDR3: CASRETGRTGELFF; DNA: TGTGCCAGCAGAGAGACAGGGCGGACCGGGGAGCTGTTTTTT
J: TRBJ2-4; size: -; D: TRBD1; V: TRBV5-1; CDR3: CASSSRTGHFPNIQYF; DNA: TGCGCCAGCAGCTCTAGGACAGGGCACTTTCCAAACATTCAGTACTTC
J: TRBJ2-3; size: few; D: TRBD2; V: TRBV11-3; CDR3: CASSGGGQTTDTQYF; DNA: TGCGCCAGCAGCGGGGGGGGGCAAACCACAGATACGCAGTATTTT
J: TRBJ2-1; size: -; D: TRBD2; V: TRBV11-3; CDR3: CASSLGGLAGGRNEQFF; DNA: TGTGCCAGCAGCTTAGGGGGTTTAGCGGGGGGTAGGAATGAGCAGTTCTTC
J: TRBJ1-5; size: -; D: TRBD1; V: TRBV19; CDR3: CASSIWGTGGNQPQHF; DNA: TGTGCCAGTAGTATTTGGGGGACAGGGGGCAATCAGCCCCAGCATTTT